These 17 T cell receptor beta chains originate from one sample sequenced in a study of PD-1 blockade in classical Hodgkin lymphoma. Some clones are missing from TCRdb's copy, which holds only in-frame ones; the method was immunoSEQ multiplex PCR. The sample records about 20,000 clones, approximately 80% being singletons. Noted time point: newly diagnosed, previously untreated cHL patient sample. It was by magnetic negative selection that CD4+ T cells were purified from thawed PBMCs. Sequencing used CD4+ T cells from blood. The receptors shown here come from a human donor with classical Hodgkin lymphoma.

This chain joins TRBV19 and TRBJ1-4, with D possibly being TRBD1 (6 bases). In germline, CDR1 is LNHDA, CDR2 SQIVND (reference sequence). This CDR3 region has 16 residues. Trimming stripped 5 bases from V and 8 bases from J, with 21 bases between. The CDR3 DNA is TGTGCCAGTAGTGACCGAGGGGGAAGCGGGAAGGAAAAACTGTTTTTT. Translation: CASSDRGGSGKEKLFF.

The rearrangement uses TRBV11-1 and TRBJ2-3; a weak D match, TRBD1 (5 bases). V was trimmed by 3 bases and J by 6 bases, leaving 16 bases between them. The CDR3 extends over 15 amino acids. Looked up from germline, CDR1 is SGHAT and CDR2 is FQDESV (reference sequence). This chain's CDR3 is CASSFSRAPLDTQYF. CDR3 sequence (DNA): TGTGCCAGCAGCTTTAGCAGGGCGCCTTTGGATACGCAGTATTTT. Complete variable domain (other parts from reference TRBV11-1 and TRBJ2-3): EAEVAQSPRYKITEKSQAVAFWCDPISGHATLYWYRQILGQGPELLVQFQDESVVDDSQLPKDRFSAERLKGVDSTLKIQPAELGDSAMYLCASSFSRAPLDTQYFGPGTRLTVL.

The rearrangement joins TRBV28 to TRBJ2-7; 9 bases match TRBD1. The CDR3 runs to 14 residues. Germline lookup yields CDR1 MDHEN and CDR2 SYDVKM. J was trimmed by 3 bases and V by 2 bases; bases with no gene match: 2. The DNA of the CDR3 is TGTGCCAGCAGTTTAAGGGACAGGGTCTACGAGCAGTACTTC. Translated: CASSLRDRVYEQYF.

V gene TRBV4-2 combines with J gene TRBJ2-7; TRBD2 matches at 14 bases. CDR3 length: 17 amino acids. In germline, CDR1 is LGHNA, CDR2 YNFKEQ. The V and J ends lost 5 bases and 3 bases, in that order; junction bases with no gene match: 9. The CDR3 sequence is CASSEGTSGGFHYEQYF. CDR3 bases: TGTGCCAGCAGCGAAGGGACTAGCGGGGGTTTCCACTACGAGCAGTACTTC.

In regard to this clone: This sample also contains other DNA sequences that code for the same CDR3. This chain links TRBV7-3 with TRBJ2-7; 7 nucleotides agree with TRBD1. Losses at the gene ends were 3 bases for V and 3 bases for J; bases not matched to a gene: 5. The length of the CDR3 is 14 residues. Germline V gene lookup returns CDR1 SGHTA and CDR2 FQGTGA. In DNA, the CDR3 is TGTGCCAGCAGCTTGTCGCACAGGGGCTACGAGCAGTACTTC. It yields the protein CASSLSHRGYEQYF.

This clone was counted once. V and J are TRBV28 and TRBJ1-5, with 8 bases fitting TRBD1. This CDR3 contains 17 residues. V was clipped by 5 bases and J by 1 base; unmatched bases: 10. The germline gives CDR1 MDHEN, CDR2 SYDVKM. The chain's CDR3 is CASSPYPQGASNQPQHF. In nucleotides, the CDR3 is TGTGCCAGCAGTCCTTACCCTCAGGGGGCGAGCAATCAGCCCCAGCATTTT.

V is TRBV28 and J is TRBJ2-3; TRBD2 aligns across 8 bases. Trimming at V came to 6 bases and at J to 0 bases, leaving 14 bases not matched to a gene. Germline CDR1 MDHEN, CDR2 SYDVKM. The CDR3 length is 18 residues. The CDR3 coding sequence is TGTGCCAGCAGCGTAGCGGGGAGAGGTCTATCCAGCACAGATACGCAGTATTTT. Translating it yields CASSVAGRGLSSTDTQYF.

The V call is TRBV2, the J call TRBJ1-5; D is undetermined. V was clipped by 2 bases and J by 6 bases, with 11 bases between them. The CDR3 sequence is 14 residues long. Germline V gives CDR1 SNHLY, CDR2 FYNNEI. CDR3 residues: CASSEIWGGQPQHF. DNA of the CDR3: TGTGCCAGCAGTGAAATATGGGGTGGTCAGCCCCAGCATTTT.

The V gene is TRBV2, the J gene TRBJ2-7; D might be TRBD2 (6 bases). The CDR3 has 17 residues. The germline CDR1 and CDR2 sequences are SNHLY and FYNNEI. The V end was cut by 3 bases, the J end by 3 bases, with 21 bases between. CDR3 loop: CASSDPGLGAWNYEQYF. CDR3 in DNA: TGTGCCAGCAGTGATCCGGGACTTGGGGCTTGGAACTACGAGCAGTACTTC.

The chain combines TRBV5-6 with TRBJ2-5; the D gene is possibly TRBD1 (6 bases). The CDR3 runs to 13 residues. V shed 2 bases and J shed 7 bases, with 12 bases lying between them. Germline V gene sequence: CDR1 SGHDT, CDR2 YYEEEE. CDR3 loop: CASSFTEGGTQYF. CDR3 nucleotide sequence: TGTGCCAGCAGCTTCACTGAAGGGGGGACCCAGTACTTC. The full variable domain, rest sourced from reference TRBV5-6 and TRBJ2-5, is DAGVTQSPTHLIKTRGQQVTLRCSPKSGHDTVSWYQQALGQGPQFIFQYYEEEERQRGNFPDRFSGHQFPNYSSELNVNALLLGDSALYLCASSFTEGGTQYFGPGTRLLVL.

This clone has only one observation. The J gene is TRBJ2-5, the V gene TRBV11-2; possibly TRBD1 or TRBD2 for D (5 bases each). The CDR3 is made up of 15 amino acids. Trimming shortened V by 5 bases and J by 5 bases, and 18 bases separated the two germline ends. CDR1 is SGHAT and CDR2 is FQNNGV in the germline V gene. The CDR3 region has the DNA TGTGCCAGCAGCGAAGGACCGAGGGGTCGGGAGACCCAGTACTTC. It encodes CASSEGPRGRETQYF.

This clone was seen a single time. The genes are TRBV25-1 and TRBJ1-6; D gene uncertain. This CDR3 has 16 amino acids. Germline-derived CDR1 and CDR2 are MGHDK and SYGVNS. V lost 1 base and J 5 bases, leaving 12 bases between the germline ends. The CDR3 is CASSEWRIENNSPLHF. CDR3 sequence (DNA): TGTGCCAGCAGTGAATGGCGGATAGAAAATAATTCACCCCTCCACTTT.

This chain links TRBV5-5 with TRBJ2-1, with TRBD2 matching 9 bases. There are 15 residues in the CDR3. Germline trimming cut 0 bases from V and 7 bases from J; bases unmatched to any gene: 5. Germline CDR1 and CDR2: SGHKS and YYEKEE (reference sequence). DNA for the CDR3: TGTGCCAGCAGCTTGGGAGCTAGCGGGAAGAATGAGCAGTTCTTC. This encodes CASSLGASGKNEQFF.

The J gene is TRBJ2-3, the V gene TRBV14; D is unclear. V was shortened by 2 bases and J by 7 bases, with 10 bases between the two germline ends. The CDR3 runs to 13 residues. CDR1 and CDR2 (germline): SGHDN, FVKESK. The CDR3: CASSQLTVNTQYF. As DNA, the CDR3 is TGTGCCAGCAGCCAACTAACAGTGAATACGCAGTATTTT.

The gene calls are TRBV6-5 and TRBJ2-5; unclear D gene. CDR3 size: 14 residues. Trimming pared 2 bases from V and 5 bases from J, leaving 12 bases between. Germline assignment: CDR1 MNHEY and CDR2 SVGAGI. The CDR3 sequence is CASSYGPLRETQYF. CDR3 DNA: TGTGCCAGCAGTTACGGGCCCCTACGGGAGACCCAGTACTTC.

The chain carries TRBV9 and TRBJ2-3; TRBD2 matches 14 bases. V lost 3 bases to trimming and J lost 5 bases; unmatched junction nucleotides: 11. Per the germline V gene, CDR1 is SGDLS and CDR2 is YYNGEE. CDR3 length: 18 residues. CDR3 protein: CASSAGLAGELLVDTQYF. CDR3 DNA sequence: TGTGCCAGCAGCGCGGGACTAGCGGGAGAGTTGTTAGTAGATACGCAGTATTTT. Full variable domain (missing parts from reference TRBV9 and TRBJ2-3): DSGVTQTPKHLITATGQRVTLRCSPRSGDLSVYWYQQSLDQGLQFLIQYYNGEERAKGNILERFSAQQFPDLHSELNLSSLELGDSALYFCASSAGLAGELLVDTQYFGPGTRLTVL.

V usage is TRBV7-9 and J usage is TRBJ2-5; D perhaps matches TRBD1 (5 bases). The CDR3 is made up of 15 amino acids. V shed 1 base and J shed 5 bases, with 14 bases lying between them. The germline CDR1 and CDR2 sequences are SEHNR and FQNEAQ (reference sequence). The CDR3 coding sequence is TGTGCCAGCAGCTTAGAATCTCTGGGGCTGGAGACCCAGTACTTC. It yields the protein CASSLESLGLETQYF. Combining the CDR3 with reference TRBV7-9 and TRBJ2-5 gives the whole variable domain DTGVSQNPRHKITKRGQNVTFRCDPISEHNRLYWYRQTLGQGPEFLTYFQNEAQLEKSRLLSDRFSAERPKGSFSTLEIQRTEQGDSAMYLCASSLESLGLETQYFGPGTRLLVL.